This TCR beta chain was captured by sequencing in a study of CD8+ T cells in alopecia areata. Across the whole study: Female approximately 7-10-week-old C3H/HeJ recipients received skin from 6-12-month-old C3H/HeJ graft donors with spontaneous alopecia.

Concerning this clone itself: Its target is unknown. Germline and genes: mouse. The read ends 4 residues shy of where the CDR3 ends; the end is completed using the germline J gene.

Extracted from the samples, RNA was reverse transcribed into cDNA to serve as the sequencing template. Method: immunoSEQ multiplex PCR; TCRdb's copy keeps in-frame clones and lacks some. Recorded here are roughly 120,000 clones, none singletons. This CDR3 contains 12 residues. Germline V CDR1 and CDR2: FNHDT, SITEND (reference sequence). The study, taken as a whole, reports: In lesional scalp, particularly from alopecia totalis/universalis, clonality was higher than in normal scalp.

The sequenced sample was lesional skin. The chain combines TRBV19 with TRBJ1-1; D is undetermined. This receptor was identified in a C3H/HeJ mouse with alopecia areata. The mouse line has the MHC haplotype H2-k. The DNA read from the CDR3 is TGTGCCAGCAGTATACCCAGAACA. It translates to CASSIPRT. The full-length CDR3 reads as CASSIPRTEVFF.